One sample yielded the 14 T cell receptor beta chains listed below, sequenced in a study of T cells and Merkel cell carcinoma outcomes. Repertoires were generated with immunoSEQ multiplex PCR, while TCRdb's copy carries only in-frame clones and drops some. The sample lists around 14,000 clones, roughly 92% occurring once. The sequenced material came from tumor tissue from Merkel cell carcinoma. The receptor source for this set is a human donor with Merkel cell carcinoma.

The chain carries TRBV5-6 and TRBJ1-1; D perhaps matches TRBD1 (6 bases). V lost 1 base and J 1 base, leaving 11 bases between the germline ends. This CDR3 has 15 amino acids. CDR1 is SGHDT and CDR2 is YYEEEE in the germline V gene. CDR3 nucleotides: TGTGCCAGCAGCTTGTACGGGGGCGCGAACACTGAAGCTTTCTTT. Amino acids: CASSLYGGANTEAFF.

This chain joins TRBV7-9 and TRBJ2-1; weak D call: TRBD2 (6 bases). Trimming cost V 2 bases and J 6 bases, with 11 bases left between them. CDR3 size: 14 residues. Germline CDR1 and CDR2: SEHNR and FQNEAQ (reference sequence). The CDR3: CASSLTSRSNEQFF. The CDR3 region has the DNA TGTGCCAGCAGCTTAACTAGCCGGAGCAATGAGCAGTTCTTC.

Only a few counts were recorded for this clone. This sequence joins TRBV7-2 and TRBJ1-6; maybe TRBD1 (6 bases). Germline V gene data show CDR1 as SGHTA and CDR2 as FQGNSA. This CDR3 has 14 amino acids. Trimming stripped 3 bases from V and 5 bases from J, with 8 bases between. The CDR3: CASSFRGNNSPLHF. The CDR3, as DNA: TGTGCCAGCAGCTTCAGGGGTAATAATTCACCCCTCCACTTT.

V is TRBV7-8 and J is TRBJ1-1, with D perhaps matching TRBD1 (5 bases). Germline CDR1 and CDR2: SGHVS and FQNEAQ. The CDR3 runs to 13 residues. Trimming took 5 bases from V and 10 from J, leaving 17 bases between them. DNA for the CDR3: TGTGCCAGCAGCCCAGTGGCCGAGGGGAGAGCTTTCTTT. It codes for CASSPVAEGRAFF.

V is TRBV5-1 and J is TRBJ2-1, with D perhaps matching TRBD2 (5 bases). The CDR3 is made up of 14 amino acids. Between the trimmed V and J ends, which lost 3 bases and 4 bases, there was a span of 11 bases. The germline CDR1 and CDR2 sequences are SGHRS and YFSETQ. The DNA of the CDR3 is TGCGCCAGCAGCTCCACAGCGGCTTACAATGAGCAGTTCTTC. This sequence encodes CASSSTAAYNEQFF.

This chain links TRBV14 with TRBJ2-1, with 9 bases that match TRBD2. This CDR3 spans 15 amino acids. Germline loops: CDR1 SGHDN, CDR2 FVKESK. The ends lost 2 bases at V and 3 bases at J; junction bases unmatched: 2. The CDR3 is CASSQLAGFYNEQFF. In DNA form, the CDR3 reads TGTGCCAGCAGCCAACTAGCGGGATTCTACAATGAGCAGTTCTTC.

The V call is TRBV30, the J call TRBJ1-3; D remains unclear. CDR1 is GTSNPN and CDR2 is SVGIG in the germline V gene (reference sequence). The CDR3 covers 14 residues. V was trimmed by 0 bases and J by 4 bases, leaving 10 bases between them. CDR3 amino acids: CAWSVWEKGNTIYF. The CDR3 DNA reads as TGTGCCTGGAGTGTATGGGAGAAAGGAAACACCATATATTTT.

This clone was detected once. This chain joins TRBV19 and TRBJ1-1; 11 nucleotides match TRBD1. CDR1 and CDR2 (germline): LNHDA, SQIVND (reference sequence). Trimming took 4 bases from V and 1 from J; bases not matched to a gene: 5. The CDR3 spans 16 residues. The CDR3 spells CASSKRTGGWNTEAFF. The CDR3 bases are TGTGCCAGTAGTAAGAGGACAGGGGGCTGGAACACTGAAGCTTTCTTT.

The chain couples TRBV7-2 to TRBJ2-1; TRBD2 matches 14 bases. CDR1 and CDR2 (germline): SGHTA, FQGNSA. J lost 7 bases, V lost 5 bases, and 10 bases had no gene match. The CDR3 consists of 17 residues. The CDR3 nucleotides read TGTGCCAGCAGCACCCAGACTAGCGGGGGGGCTGGGAATGAGCAGTTCTTC. Translating gives CASSTQTSGGAGNEQFF.

The chain joins TRBV5-4 to TRBJ1-2; 7 nucleotides match TRBD1. The J segment lost 6 bases and the V segment lost 3 bases, leaving 5 bases of the junction unmatched. Germline CDR1 is SGHNT and CDR2 is YYREEE (reference sequence). The CDR3 length is 13 residues. The CDR3 sequence: CASSSRTGDGYTF. CDR3 coding DNA: TGTGCCAGCAGCTCACGGACAGGAGATGGCTACACCTTC.

J is TRBJ1-1 and V is TRBV7-2, with 8 bases fitting TRBD1. J was trimmed by 4 bases and V by 4 bases; bases with no gene match: 5. Germline V gene lookup returns CDR1 SGHTA and CDR2 FQGNSA. The CDR3 loop spans 14 amino acids. As DNA, the CDR3 is TGTGCCAGCAGCTCGACCACAGGGGGCACTGAAGCTTTCTTT. It codes for CASSSTTGGTEAFF.

The rearrangement uses TRBV11-2 and TRBJ2-3; unclear D gene. There are 12 residues in the CDR3. Germline V gene lookup returns CDR1 SGHAT and CDR2 FQNNGV. V was trimmed by 5 bases and J by 2 bases, leaving 5 bases between them. In DNA form, the CDR3 reads TGTGCCAGCAGCCACGACACAGATACGCAGTATTTT. Amino acids: CASSHDTDTQYF.

The V call is TRBV11-2, the J call TRBJ2-3; D gene unclear. This CDR3 spans 14 amino acids. V was clipped by 4 bases and J by 2 bases, with 10 bases between them. CDR1 is SGHAT and CDR2 is FQNNGV in the germline V gene. CDR3 DNA sequence: TGTGCCAGCAGCTACGATCTGGTCACAGATACGCAGTATTTT. It codes for CASSYDLVTDTQYF.

The V gene is TRBV5-5, the J gene TRBJ2-5, with D hard to call. Germline V gene data show CDR1 as SGHKS and CDR2 as YYEKEE (reference sequence). Trimming stripped 2 bases from V and 9 bases from J, with 14 bases between. The CDR3 extends over 13 amino acids. The CDR3 loop is CASSFTAVSAQYF. CDR3 sequence (DNA): TGTGCCAGCAGCTTCACCGCCGTGTCGGCCCAGTACTTC.